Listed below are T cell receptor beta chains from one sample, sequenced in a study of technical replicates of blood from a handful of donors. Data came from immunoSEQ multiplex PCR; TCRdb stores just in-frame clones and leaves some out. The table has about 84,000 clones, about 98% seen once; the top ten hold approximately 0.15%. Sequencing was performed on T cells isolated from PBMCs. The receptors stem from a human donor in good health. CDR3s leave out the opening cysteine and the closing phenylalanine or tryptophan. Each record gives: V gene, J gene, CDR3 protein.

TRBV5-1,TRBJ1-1,ASRGRTDEAF
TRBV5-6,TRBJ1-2,ASSLRPAEYGYT
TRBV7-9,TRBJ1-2,ASSPPSGGYT
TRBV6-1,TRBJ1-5,ASLELNSNQPQH
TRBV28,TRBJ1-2,ASRPGQGRIWGYT
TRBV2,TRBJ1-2,ASSEEGQMIINYGYT
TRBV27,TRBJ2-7,ASSSPGRLLSFYEQY
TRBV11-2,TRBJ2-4,ASSLDPGQGSKNIQY
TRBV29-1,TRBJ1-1,SVEDLVYTEAF
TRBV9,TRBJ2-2,ASSARNTGELF
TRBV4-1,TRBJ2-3,ASSQDRAGGAVRDTQY
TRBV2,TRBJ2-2,ASASEATGELF
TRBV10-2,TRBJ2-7,ASSDWLGTEYEQY
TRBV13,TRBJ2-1,ASSTRLAGFLHEQF
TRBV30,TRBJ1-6,AWSWTGWNSPLH
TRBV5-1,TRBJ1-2,ASSSNPRGTGGGYGYT
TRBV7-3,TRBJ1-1,ASSLNGGTEAF
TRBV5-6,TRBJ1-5,ASSFGVDRGQPQH
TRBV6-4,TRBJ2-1,ASSAMSAPGGNEQF
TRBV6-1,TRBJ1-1,ASSEAGFATEAF
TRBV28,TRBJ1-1,ASSPKHYQGNNEAF
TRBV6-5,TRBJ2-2,ASRMARTGELF